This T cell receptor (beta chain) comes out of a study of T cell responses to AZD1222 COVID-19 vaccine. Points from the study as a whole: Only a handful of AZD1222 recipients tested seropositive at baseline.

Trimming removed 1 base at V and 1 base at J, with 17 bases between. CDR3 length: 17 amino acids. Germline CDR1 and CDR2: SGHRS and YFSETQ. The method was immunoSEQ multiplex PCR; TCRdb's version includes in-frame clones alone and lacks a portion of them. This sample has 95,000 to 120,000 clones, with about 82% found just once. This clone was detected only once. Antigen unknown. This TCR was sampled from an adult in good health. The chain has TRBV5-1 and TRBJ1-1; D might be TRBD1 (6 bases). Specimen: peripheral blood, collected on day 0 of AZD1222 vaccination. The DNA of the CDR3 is TGCGCCAGCAGCTTGAATTGGGGTCAGGGGTCGAACACTGAAGCTTTCTTT. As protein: CASSLNWGQGSNTEAFF.